Below, 26 T cell receptor beta chains from the same sample are listed, as sequenced in a study of vaccination and CD4 T cells after COVID-19. With the Oncomine TCR Beta short-read assay, DNA from cultured CD4+ T cells was sequenced. TCRdb independently ran MiXCR on the PCR reads; one entry per CDR3 protein. This table holds approximately 12,000 distinct CDR3 sequences, 50% to 75% found once. Treatment described: 10-day PBMC culture with coronavirus spike peptide pools or control peptides (ViraFEST assay). These receptors' antigens are unknown. Sequencing was done on a sample of CD4+ T cells from blood, cultured in vitro. These receptors were collected from a human donor who had recovered from COVID-19.

This chain uses TRBV7-3 with TRBJ2-5; D tentatively reads TRBD1 or TRBD2 (5 bases each). V was cut by 0 bases and J by 0 bases, with 17 bases left in between. The CDR3 has 18 residues. Germline CDR1 reads SGHTA; CDR2 reads FQGTGA. As DNA, the CDR3 is TGTGCCAGCAGCTTAACGGCCCCTACCGGGACCGACCAAGAGACCCAGTACTTC. Translating gives CASSLTAPTGTDQETQYF.

This clonotype was seen just once. CDR3 protein: CASSGLAYGGYF. DNA of the CDR3: TGTGCCAGCAGTGGACTAGCGTATGGGGGGTACTTC. J is TRBJ2-7 and V is TRBV2; 8 nucleotides agree with TRBD2. This CDR3 comprises 12 residues. Looked up from germline, CDR1 is SNHLY and CDR2 is FYNNEI. The J segment lost 12 bases and the V segment lost 4 bases, leaving 8 bases of the junction unmatched.

The sample holds a few counts of this clonotype. The V call is TRBV7-2, the J call TRBJ2-3; 9 bases are shared with TRBD2. CDR3 size: 14 residues. V lost 3 bases, J lost 7 bases, and 5 bases stayed unmatched. In germline, CDR1 is SGHTA, CDR2 FQGNSA. The CDR3 spells CASSLTSSGNTQYF. The CDR3 DNA sequence: TGTGCCAGCAGCTTGACCTCTAGCGGGAATACGCAGTATTTT.

V is TRBV7-9 and J is TRBJ2-6, with 12 nucleotides matching TRBD1. With V trimmed by 5 bases and J by 0 bases, 5 bases remained unmatched. CDR1 is SEHNR and CDR2 is FQNEAQ in the germline V gene (reference sequence). This CDR3 comprises 18 residues. The chain's CDR3 is CASSQRDRGHSGANVLTF. As DNA, the CDR3 is TGTGCCAGCAGCCAAAGGGACAGGGGGCACTCTGGGGCCAACGTCCTGACTTTC.

The CDR3 DNA reads TGTGCCAGCTTAACCGGGACTAGCGGGAGACGACGGCAGTTCTTC. Amino acids: CASLTGTSGRRRQFF. The rearrangement joins TRBV12-3 or TRBV12-4 to TRBJ2-1; 14 bases agree with TRBD2. This CDR3 is built from 15 residues. The trim removed 8 bases at V and 12 bases at J, leaving 12 bases unmatched.

The rearrangement uses TRBV20-1 and TRBJ1-5; D is unresolved. This CDR3 has 13 residues. The germline V and J ends were trimmed by 4 bases and 0 bases, with 7 bases remaining between them. Germline values: CDR1 DFQATT, CDR2 SNEGSKA (reference sequence). The CDR3 nucleotides are TGCAGTGCTACCACTAATAGCAATCAGCCCCAGCATTTT. It is translated as CSATTNSNQPQHF.

V is TRBV5-1 and J is TRBJ1-1; D not resolved. Trimming left V 2 bases short and J 2 bases short, with 10 bases between. The germline V gene has CDR1 SGHRS and CDR2 YFSETQ. The CDR3 is 14 amino acids. The DNA of the CDR3 is TGCGCCAGCAGCTTCTCGACACTTAACACTGAAGCTTTCTTT. Amino acid sequence: CASSFSTLNTEAFF.

This clonotype was picked up one time. J is TRBJ1-6 and V is TRBV20-1; tentative D call: TRBD1 (6 bases). Trimming removed 2 bases from V and 9 bases from J, with 20 bases in between. The CDR3 loop spans 16 amino acids. The germline V gene encodes CDR1 DFQATT and CDR2 SNEGSKA (reference sequence). The DNA of the CDR3 is TGCAGTGCTAGAACCGGTGCGGACAGTTGGTCTTCACCCCTCCACTTT. It translates to CSARTGADSWSSPLHF.

This clonotype was counted a single time. The genes are TRBV30 and TRBJ2-7; 8 bases are a match to TRBD2. J lost 7 bases, V lost 1 base, and 24 bases had no gene match. The CDR3 has 19 residues. CDR1 and CDR2 from the germline V gene are GTSNPN and SVGIG (reference sequence). CDR3 in DNA: TGTGCCTGGAGTGCTTTAATCCTGACACGGGAGGGCCGTTGGAAGGAGCAGTACTTC. Its translation is CAWSALILTREGRWKEQYF.

This clonotype was seen more than once but under ten times. The chain uses TRBV10-3 and TRBJ1-1; 9 bases match TRBD1. V lost 2 bases, J lost 7 bases, and 2 bases stayed unmatched. Germline CDR1 and CDR2: ENHRY and SYGVKD. This CDR3 has 13 amino acids. In DNA form, the CDR3 reads TGTGCCATCAGTGAGCGGACAGGGGTTGAAGCTTTCTTT. Amino acids: CAISERTGVEAFF.

The rearrangement joins TRBV7-9 to TRBJ2-1, with D unresolved. Trimming removed 3 bases from V and 6 bases from J, with 3 bases in between. The CDR3 is 11 amino acids. CDR1 is SEHNR, CDR2 FQNEAQ, per germline (reference sequence). The CDR3 DNA reads as TGTGCCAGCAGCTTGGGCAATGAGCAGTTCTTC. Protein product: CASSLGNEQFF. Full variable domain (rest looked up from reference TRBV7-9 and TRBJ2-1): DTGVSQNPRHKITKRGQNVTFRCDPISEHNRLYWYRQTLGQGPEFLTYFQNEAQLEKSRLLSDRFSAERPKGSFSTLEIQRTEQGDSAMYLCASSLGNEQFFGPGTRLTVL.

Only a few counts were recorded for this clonotype. This chain links TRBV10-3 with TRBJ1-2; the D is unclear. CDR1 is ENHRY, CDR2 SYGVKD, per germline. The CDR3 length is 15 residues. Trimming stripped 4 bases from V and 3 bases from J, with 15 bases between. CDR3 protein: CAISGTGNKDYGYTF. In DNA, the CDR3 is TGTGCCATCAGTGGTACGGGTAACAAGGACTATGGCTACACCTTC.

This clonotype has only a few counts. The CDR3 DNA is TGTGCCAGCAGACTCCCCGGGACAGGGGGCTGGACCCAGTACTTC. Translated: CASRLPGTGGWTQYF. The genes are TRBV6-2 or TRBV6-3 and TRBJ2-5; the match to TRBD1 covers 12 bases. V was clipped by 6 bases and J by 7 bases; unmatched bases: 9. Germline V lookup: CDR1 MNHEY, CDR2 SVGEGT. The CDR3 has 15 amino acids.

In its sample, this clonotype was seen a few times. V and J are TRBV20-1 and TRBJ1-1; the D gene is possibly TRBD1 (5 bases). The CDR3 runs to 13 residues. Per the germline V gene, CDR1 is DFQATT and CDR2 is SNEGSKA (reference sequence). The V end lost 3 bases, the J end lost 3 bases, and 11 bases lay between the germline ends. The CDR3 spells CSASPWGDTEAFF. Written as DNA, the CDR3 is TGCAGTGCTAGCCCGTGGGGGGACACTGAAGCTTTCTTT.

This clonotype is classed as large (0.1 to 1%). This sequence joins TRBV6-1 and TRBJ2-2; D may be TRBD2 (5 bases). V lost 6 bases, J lost 1 base, and 6 bases lay in between. The CDR3 length is 13 residues. Germline CDR1 is MNHNS and CDR2 is SASEGT. Here the CDR3 DNA reads TGTGCCAGCAGGAGGGAGAACACCGGGGAGCTGTTTTTT. Protein: CASRRENTGELFF.

This sequence joins TRBV6-2 or TRBV6-3 and TRBJ1-2; D unresolved. Germline loops: CDR1 MNHEY, CDR2 SVGEGT. CDR3 size: 16 residues. V was cut by 6 bases and J by 4 bases, with 21 bases left in between. CDR3 in amino acids: CASRPPEGRRGYGYTF. CDR3 in DNA: TGTGCCAGCAGACCCCCGGAGGGCCGGCGCGGCTATGGCTACACCTTC.

This chain connects TRBV4-2 to TRBJ2-1, with D perhaps matching TRBD2 (6 bases). The germline gives CDR1 LGHNA, CDR2 YNFKEQ. V lost 4 bases and J lost 7, with 20 bases in between. This CDR3 is 16 amino acids long. The CDR3 region has the DNA TGTGCCAGCAGCCGGGGGGACTCCCCTCCCGGGAATGAGCAGTTCTTC. Translating it yields CASSRGDSPPGNEQFF.

This chain links TRBV7-2 with TRBJ2-5; D is unresolved. The CDR3 is 13 amino acids. CDR1 SGHTA and CDR2 FQGNSA come from the germline V gene. Trimming cost V 5 bases and J 5 bases, with 12 bases left between them. CDR3 coding DNA: TGTGCCAGCAGCGAACGGTTTTGGGAGACCCAGTACTTC. As protein: CASSERFWETQYF.

This clonotype occurred a few times. V and J are TRBV20-1 and TRBJ2-1; the D gene is possibly TRBD1 (5 bases). This CDR3 contains 14 residues. With 0 bases removed from V and 3 bases from J, the gap between germline ends came to 9 bases. Germline loops: CDR1 DFQATT, CDR2 SNEGSKA (reference sequence). This CDR3 reads CSARDRGFYNEQFF. The CDR3, as DNA: TGCAGTGCTAGAGATAGGGGTTTCTACAATGAGCAGTTCTTC.

This clonotype was counted a few times. The chain recombines TRBV2 with TRBJ1-1, with D hard to call. V was trimmed by 3 bases and J by 3 bases, leaving 8 bases between them. There are 13 residues in the CDR3. Germline V gene lookup returns CDR1 SNHLY and CDR2 FYNNEI. CDR3 in amino acids: CASSDGGDTEAFF. DNA of the CDR3: TGTGCCAGCAGTGACGGCGGTGACACTGAAGCTTTCTTT.

The chain carries TRBV27 and TRBJ2-5; 7 nucleotides line up with TRBD1. The CDR3 contains 13 residues. Germline CDR1 is MNHEY and CDR2 is SMNVEV (reference sequence). Trimming took 4 bases from V and 4 from J; bases not matched to a gene: 3. The CDR3 DNA sequence: TGTGCCAGCAGTTCGGGACAGCTAGAGACCCAGTACTTC. Protein sequence: CASSSGQLETQYF.

The genes are TRBV19 and TRBJ1-5, with D possibly matching TRBD1 (5 bases). CDR1 LNHDA and CDR2 SQIVND come from the germline V gene (reference sequence). The CDR3 contains 13 residues. Deletions cut 1 base from V and 5 bases from J, with 6 bases between. This chain's CDR3 is CASSIGGYQPQHF. In nucleotides, the CDR3 is TGTGCCAGTAGTATAGGGGGGTATCAGCCCCAGCATTTT.

V is TRBV11-3 and J is TRBJ2-5, with 7 bases identical to TRBD1. V dropped 1 base and J dropped 0; count of bases not matched to a gene: 8. This CDR3 region has 17 residues. CDR1 and CDR2 from the germline V gene are SGHNT and YENEEA. CDR3 DNA: TGTGCCAGCAGCTTAGGCGACAGGGCCGGGGACCAAGAGACCCAGTACTTC. Amino acids: CASSLGDRAGDQETQYF.

The chain has TRBV20-1 and TRBJ1-2; 9 nucleotides line up with TRBD1. Germline V gene data show CDR1 as DFQATT and CDR2 as SNEGSKA (reference sequence). V lost 3 bases and J lost 5; bases outside the gene matches: 7. The length of the CDR3 is 14 residues. The CDR3 sequence: CSASPGQGIYGYTF. In DNA, the CDR3 is TGCAGTGCTAGCCCGGGACAGGGAATATATGGCTACACCTTC.

This chain connects TRBV12-3 or TRBV12-4 to TRBJ2-7; 7 positions match TRBD1. J lost 7 bases, V lost 2 bases, and 11 bases had no gene match. This CDR3 has 15 amino acids. CDR3 loop: CASSLSDVARGEQYF. The CDR3 bases are TGTGCCAGCAGTTTATCGGACGTAGCCAGGGGGGAGCAGTACTTC.

This clonotype was counted between two and nine times. This chain connects TRBV7-2 to TRBJ1-1, with D hard to call. CDR3 length: 15 amino acids. V lost 3 bases to trimming and J lost 0 bases, with 11 bases between them. The germline V gene encodes CDR1 SGHTA and CDR2 FQGNSA. The CDR3 loop reads CASSFMSQMNTEAFF. The CDR3 DNA reads as TGTGCCAGCAGCTTCATGTCGCAGATGAACACTGAAGCTTTCTTT.